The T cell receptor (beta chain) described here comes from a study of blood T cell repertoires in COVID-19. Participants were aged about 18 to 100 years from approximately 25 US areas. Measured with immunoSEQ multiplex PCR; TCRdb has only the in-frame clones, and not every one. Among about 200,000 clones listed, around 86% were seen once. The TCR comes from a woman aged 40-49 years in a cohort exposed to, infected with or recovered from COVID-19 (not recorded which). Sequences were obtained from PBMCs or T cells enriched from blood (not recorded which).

The CDR3 reads CASSLGQGPYNEQFF. The CDR3 DNA sequence: TGTGCCAGCAGCTTAGGTCAGGGGCCCTACAATGAGCAGTTCTTC. The chain has TRBV7-2 and TRBJ2-1, with D tentatively TRBD1 (6 bases). Trimming pared 1 base from V and 2 bases from J, leaving 9 bases between. This CDR3 region has 15 residues. Germline values: CDR1 SGHTA, CDR2 FQGNSA.